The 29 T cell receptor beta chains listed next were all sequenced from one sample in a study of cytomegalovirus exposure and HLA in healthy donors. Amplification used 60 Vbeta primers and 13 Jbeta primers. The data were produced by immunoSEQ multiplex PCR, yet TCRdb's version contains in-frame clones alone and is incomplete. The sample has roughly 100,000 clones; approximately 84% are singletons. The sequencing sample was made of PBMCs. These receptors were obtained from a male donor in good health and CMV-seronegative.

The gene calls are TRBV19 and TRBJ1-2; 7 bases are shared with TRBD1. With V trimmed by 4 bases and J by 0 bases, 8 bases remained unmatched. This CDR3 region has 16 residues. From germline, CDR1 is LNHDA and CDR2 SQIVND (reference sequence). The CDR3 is CASSNAGTAANYGYTF. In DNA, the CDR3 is TGTGCCAGTAGTAATGCCGGGACAGCTGCTAACTATGGCTACACCTTC.

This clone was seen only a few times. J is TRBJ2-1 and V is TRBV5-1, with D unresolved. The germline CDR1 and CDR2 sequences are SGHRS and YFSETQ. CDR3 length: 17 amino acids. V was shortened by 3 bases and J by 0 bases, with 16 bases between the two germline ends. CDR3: CASSSPEMRSSYNEQFF. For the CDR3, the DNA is TGCGCCAGCAGCTCGCCGGAAATGCGGAGCTCCTACAATGAGCAGTTCTTC.

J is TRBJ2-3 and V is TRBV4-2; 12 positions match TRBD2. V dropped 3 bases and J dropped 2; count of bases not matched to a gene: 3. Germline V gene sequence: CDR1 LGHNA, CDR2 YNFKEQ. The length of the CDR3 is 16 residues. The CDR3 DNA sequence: TGTGCCAGCAGCCATGGGACTAGCGGGTACACAGATACGCAGTATTTT. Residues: CASSHGTSGYTDTQYF.

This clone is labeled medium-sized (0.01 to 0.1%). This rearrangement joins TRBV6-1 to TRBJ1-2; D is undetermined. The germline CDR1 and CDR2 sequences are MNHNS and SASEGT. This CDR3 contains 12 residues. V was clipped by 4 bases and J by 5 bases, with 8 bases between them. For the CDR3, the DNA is TGTGCCAGCAGTGTCGACTGGTATGGCTACACCTTC. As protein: CASSVDWYGYTF.

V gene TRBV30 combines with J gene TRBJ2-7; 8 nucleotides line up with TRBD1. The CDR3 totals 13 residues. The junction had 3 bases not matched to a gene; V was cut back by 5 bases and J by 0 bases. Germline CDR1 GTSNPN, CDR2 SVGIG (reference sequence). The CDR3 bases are TGTGCCTGGGGACAGGGAACCTCCTACGAGCAGTACTTC. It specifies CAWGQGTSYEQYF.

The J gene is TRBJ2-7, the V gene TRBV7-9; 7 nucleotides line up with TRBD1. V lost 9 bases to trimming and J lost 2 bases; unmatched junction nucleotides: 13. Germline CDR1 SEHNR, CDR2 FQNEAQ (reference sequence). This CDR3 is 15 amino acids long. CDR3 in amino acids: CASSRLGTAAYEQYF. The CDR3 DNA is TGTGCCAGTAGCCGCCTAGGGACAGCCGCCTACGAGCAGTACTTC.

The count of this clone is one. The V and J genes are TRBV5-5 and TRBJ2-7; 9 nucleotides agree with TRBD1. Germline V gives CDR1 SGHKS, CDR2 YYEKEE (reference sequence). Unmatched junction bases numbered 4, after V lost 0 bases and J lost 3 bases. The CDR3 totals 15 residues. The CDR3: CASSLVPGQGYEQYF. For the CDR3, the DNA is TGTGCCAGCAGCTTGGTTCCGGGACAGGGCTACGAGCAGTACTTC.

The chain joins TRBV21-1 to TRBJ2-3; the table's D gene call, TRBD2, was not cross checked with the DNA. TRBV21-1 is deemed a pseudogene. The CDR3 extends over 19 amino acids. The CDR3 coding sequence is TGTGCCAGCAGCAAAGGAACTAGCGGGTTTCGATCGGGCACAGATACGCAGTATTTT. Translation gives CASSKGTSGFRSGTDTQYF.

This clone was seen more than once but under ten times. The CDR3: CSATGSGNTIYF. CDR3 nucleotide sequence: TGCAGCGCGACAGGCTCTGGAAACACCATATATTTT. The gene calls are TRBV29-1 and TRBJ1-3; TRBD1 is a possible D gene (6 bases). Trimming pared 7 bases from V and 0 bases from J, leaving 7 bases between. Germline assignment: CDR1 SQVTM and CDR2 ANQGSEA. The CDR3 is 12 residues long.

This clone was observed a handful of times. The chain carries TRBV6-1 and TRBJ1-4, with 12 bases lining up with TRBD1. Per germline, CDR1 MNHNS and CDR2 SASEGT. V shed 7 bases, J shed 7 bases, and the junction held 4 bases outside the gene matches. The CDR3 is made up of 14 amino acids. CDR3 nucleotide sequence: TGTGCCAGCATCCGGGACAGGGGGCCTGAAAAACTGTTTTTT. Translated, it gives CASIRDRGPEKLFF.

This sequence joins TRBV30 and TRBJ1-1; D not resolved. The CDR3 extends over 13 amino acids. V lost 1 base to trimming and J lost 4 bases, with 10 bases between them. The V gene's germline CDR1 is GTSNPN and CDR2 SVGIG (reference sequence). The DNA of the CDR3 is TGTGCCTGGAGTGCAACAGCAGCCACTGAAGCTTTCTTT. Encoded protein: CAWSATAATEAFF.

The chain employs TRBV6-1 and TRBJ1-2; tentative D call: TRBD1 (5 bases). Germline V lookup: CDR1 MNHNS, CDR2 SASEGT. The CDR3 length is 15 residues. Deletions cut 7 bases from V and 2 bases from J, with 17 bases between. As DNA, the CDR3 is TGTGCCAGCACGAATACAGGAGAAGGCAACTATGGCTACACCTTC. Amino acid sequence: CASTNTGEGNYGYTF.

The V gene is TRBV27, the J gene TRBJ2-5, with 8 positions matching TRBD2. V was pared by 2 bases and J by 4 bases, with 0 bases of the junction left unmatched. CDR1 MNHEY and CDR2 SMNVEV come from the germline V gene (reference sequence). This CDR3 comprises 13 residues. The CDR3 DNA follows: TGTGCCAGCAGTTTACTAGCGGGAGAGACCCAGTACTTC. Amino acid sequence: CASSLLAGETQYF.

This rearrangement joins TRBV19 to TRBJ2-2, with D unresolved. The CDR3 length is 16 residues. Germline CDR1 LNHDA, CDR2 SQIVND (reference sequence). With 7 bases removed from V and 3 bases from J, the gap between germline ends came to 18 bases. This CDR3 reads CASTPTRYPYTGELFF. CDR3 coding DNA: TGTGCCAGTACCCCTACTCGGTACCCCTACACCGGGGAGCTGTTTTTT.

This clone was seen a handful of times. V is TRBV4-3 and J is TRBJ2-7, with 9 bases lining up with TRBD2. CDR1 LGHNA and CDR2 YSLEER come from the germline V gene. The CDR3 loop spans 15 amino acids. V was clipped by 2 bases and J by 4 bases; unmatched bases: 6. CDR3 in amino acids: CASSQPNSGRYEQYF. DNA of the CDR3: TGCGCCAGCAGCCAACCCAATAGCGGGAGATACGAGCAGTACTTC.

In DNA form, the CDR3 reads TGTGCCAGCAGCTCGGGACAGTACACCGGGGAGCTGTTTTTT. It encodes CASSSGQYTGELFF. J is TRBJ2-2 and V is TRBV7-9; 7 nucleotides align to TRBD1. Germline V gene lookup returns CDR1 SEHNR and CDR2 FQNEAQ (reference sequence). The length of the CDR3 is 14 residues. The J segment lost 3 bases and the V segment lost 4 bases, leaving 2 bases of the junction unmatched.

The DNA for the CDR3 is TGCGCCAGCAGCCAGGAACTCCCGAAGACCCAGTACTTC. Translating gives CASSQELPKTQYF. This sequence joins TRBV5-1 and TRBJ2-5; D unresolved. Germline lookup yields CDR1 SGHRS and CDR2 YFSETQ. This CDR3 has 13 amino acids. V lost 4 bases and J 6 bases, leaving 13 bases between the germline ends.

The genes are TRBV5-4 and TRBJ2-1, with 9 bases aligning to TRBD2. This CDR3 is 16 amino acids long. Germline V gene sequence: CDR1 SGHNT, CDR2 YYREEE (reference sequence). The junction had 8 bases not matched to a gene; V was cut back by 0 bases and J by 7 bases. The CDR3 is CASSLGTGLATNEQFF. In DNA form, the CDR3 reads TGTGCCAGCAGCTTGGGGACAGGACTAGCGACGAATGAGCAGTTCTTC.

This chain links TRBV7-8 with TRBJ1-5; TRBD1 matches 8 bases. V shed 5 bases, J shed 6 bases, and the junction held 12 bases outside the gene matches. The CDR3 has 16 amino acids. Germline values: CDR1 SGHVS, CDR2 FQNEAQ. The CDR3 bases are TGTGCCAGCAGCCCCCGTGGACAGGGTGTTAGTCAGCCCCAGCATTTT. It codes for CASSPRGQGVSQPQHF.

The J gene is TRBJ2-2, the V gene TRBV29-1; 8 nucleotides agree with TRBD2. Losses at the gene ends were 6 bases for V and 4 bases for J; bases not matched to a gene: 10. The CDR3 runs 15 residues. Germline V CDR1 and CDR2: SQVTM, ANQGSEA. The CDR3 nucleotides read TGCAGCGTGGGCCCGCGGGGGGCGAGCACCGGGGAGCTGTTTTTT. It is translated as CSVGPRGASTGELFF.

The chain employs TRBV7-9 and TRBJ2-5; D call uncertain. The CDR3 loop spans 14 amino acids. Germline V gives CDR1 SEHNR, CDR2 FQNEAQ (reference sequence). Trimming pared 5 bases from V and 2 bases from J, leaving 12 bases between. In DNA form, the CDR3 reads TGTGCCAGCAGCCCGAAAACAAATCAAGAGACCCAGTACTTC. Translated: CASSPKTNQETQYF.

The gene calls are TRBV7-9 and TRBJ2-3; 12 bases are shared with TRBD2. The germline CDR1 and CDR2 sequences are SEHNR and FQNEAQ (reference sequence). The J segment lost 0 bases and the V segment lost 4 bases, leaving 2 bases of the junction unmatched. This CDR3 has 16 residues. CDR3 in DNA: TGTGCCAGCAGCTCGGGGACTAGCGGGAGCACAGATACGCAGTATTTT. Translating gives CASSSGTSGSTDTQYF.

The CDR3 loop reads CASSPGLNEETQYF. CDR3 sequence (DNA): TGTGCCAGCTCACCGGGGCTTAATGAGGAGACCCAGTACTTC. This chain joins TRBV18 and TRBJ2-5, with TRBD1 as a possible D gene (5 bases). This CDR3 region has 14 residues. Germline V gene sequence: CDR1 KGHSH, CDR2 LQKENI. V shed 3 bases and J shed 5 bases, with 13 bases lying between them.

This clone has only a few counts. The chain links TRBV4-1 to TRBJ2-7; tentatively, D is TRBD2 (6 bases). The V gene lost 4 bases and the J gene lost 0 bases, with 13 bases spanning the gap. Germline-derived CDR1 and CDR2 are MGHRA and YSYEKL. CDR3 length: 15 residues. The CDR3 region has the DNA TGCGCCAGCAGCCTCCGGGAGTTTTCCTCCTACGAGCAGTACTTC. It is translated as CASSLREFSSYEQYF.

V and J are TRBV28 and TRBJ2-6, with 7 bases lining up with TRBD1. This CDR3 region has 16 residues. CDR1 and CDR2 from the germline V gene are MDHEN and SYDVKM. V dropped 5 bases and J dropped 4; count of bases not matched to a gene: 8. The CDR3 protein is CASSRRGGNGANVLTF. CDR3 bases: TGTGCCAGCAGTCGGCGAGGGGGCAACGGGGCCAACGTCCTGACTTTC.

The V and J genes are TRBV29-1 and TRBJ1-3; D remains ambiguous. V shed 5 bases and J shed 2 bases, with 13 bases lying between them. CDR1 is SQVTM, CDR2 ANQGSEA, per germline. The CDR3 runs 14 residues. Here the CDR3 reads CSVRAAGAGNTIYF. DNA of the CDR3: TGCAGCGTTCGTGCCGCCGGAGCTGGAAACACCATATATTTT. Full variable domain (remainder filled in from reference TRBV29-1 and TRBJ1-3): SAVISQKPSRDICQRGTSLTIQCQVDSQVTMMFWYRQQPGQSLTLIATANQGSEATYESGFVIDKFPISRPNLTFSTLTVSNMSPEDSSIYLCSVRAAGAGNTIYFGEGSWLTVV.

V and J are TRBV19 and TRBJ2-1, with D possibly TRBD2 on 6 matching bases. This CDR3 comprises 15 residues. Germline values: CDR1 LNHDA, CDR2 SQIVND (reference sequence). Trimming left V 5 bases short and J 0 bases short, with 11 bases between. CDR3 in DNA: TGTGCCAGTAGTTATAGCGGAGGCTCCTACAATGAGCAGTTCTTC. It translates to CASSYSGGSYNEQFF.

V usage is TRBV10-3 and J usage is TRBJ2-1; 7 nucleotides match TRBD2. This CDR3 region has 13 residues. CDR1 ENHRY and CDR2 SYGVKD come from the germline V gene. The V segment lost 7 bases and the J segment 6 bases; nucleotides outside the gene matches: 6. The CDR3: CAIIQAGSNEQFF. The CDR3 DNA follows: TGTGCCATCATTCAAGCGGGGTCCAATGAGCAGTTCTTC.

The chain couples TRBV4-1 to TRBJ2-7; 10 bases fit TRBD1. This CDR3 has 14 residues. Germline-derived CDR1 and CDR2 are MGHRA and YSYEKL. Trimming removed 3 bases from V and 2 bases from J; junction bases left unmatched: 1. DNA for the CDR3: TGCGCCAGCAGCCAGGGACAGGGGACCTACGAGCAGTACTTC. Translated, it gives CASSQGQGTYEQYF.